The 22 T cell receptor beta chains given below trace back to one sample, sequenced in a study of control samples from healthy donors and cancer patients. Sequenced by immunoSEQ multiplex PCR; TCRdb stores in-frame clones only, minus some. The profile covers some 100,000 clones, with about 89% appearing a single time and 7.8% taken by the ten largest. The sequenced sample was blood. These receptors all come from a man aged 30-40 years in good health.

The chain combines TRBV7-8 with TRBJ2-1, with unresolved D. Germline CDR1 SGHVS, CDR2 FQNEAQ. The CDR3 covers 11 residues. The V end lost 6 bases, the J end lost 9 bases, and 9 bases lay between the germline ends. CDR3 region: CASSVRVEQFF. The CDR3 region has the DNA TGTGCCAGCAGTGTAAGGGTTGAGCAGTTCTTC.

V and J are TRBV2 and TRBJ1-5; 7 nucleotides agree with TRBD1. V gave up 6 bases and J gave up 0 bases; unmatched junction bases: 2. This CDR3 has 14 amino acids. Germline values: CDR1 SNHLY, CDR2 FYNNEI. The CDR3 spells CASRGQVSNQPQHF. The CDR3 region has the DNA TGTGCCAGCAGAGGACAGGTTAGCAATCAGCCCCAGCATTTT.

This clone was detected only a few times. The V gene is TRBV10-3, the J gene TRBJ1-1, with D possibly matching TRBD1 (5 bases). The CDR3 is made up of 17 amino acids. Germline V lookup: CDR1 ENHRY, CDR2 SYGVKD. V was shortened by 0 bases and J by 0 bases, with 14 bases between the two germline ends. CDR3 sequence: CAISESQSPGVNTEAFF. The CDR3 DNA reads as TGTGCCATCAGTGAGTCGCAGTCGCCGGGGGTGAACACTGAAGCTTTCTTT.

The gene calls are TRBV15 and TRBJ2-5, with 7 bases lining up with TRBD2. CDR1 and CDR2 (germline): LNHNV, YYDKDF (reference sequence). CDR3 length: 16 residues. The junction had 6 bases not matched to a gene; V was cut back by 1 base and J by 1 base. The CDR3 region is CATSRGAGESQETQYF. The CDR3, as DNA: TGTGCCACCAGCAGAGGCGCGGGAGAGTCCCAAGAGACCCAGTACTTC.

The CDR3 bases are TGTGCCAGCACTGCGACAGAAACGGATGAAGCTTTCTTT. This codes for CASTATETDEAFF. This chain connects TRBV25-1 to TRBJ1-1, with D maybe TRBD1 (5 bases). Trimming took 7 bases from V and 7 from J, leaving 16 bases between them. Germline values: CDR1 MGHDK, CDR2 SYGVNS. The CDR3 has 13 amino acids.

CDR3 region: CSSPGTGRGTGELFF. DNA of the CDR3: TGCAGCAGTCCCGGGACAGGGAGGGGGACCGGGGAGCTGTTTTTT. J is TRBJ2-2 and V is TRBV29-1; 9 bases fit TRBD1. V lost 8 bases, J lost 5 bases, and 12 bases stayed unmatched. CDR1 and CDR2 (germline): SQVTM, ANQGSEA. This CDR3 is built from 15 residues.

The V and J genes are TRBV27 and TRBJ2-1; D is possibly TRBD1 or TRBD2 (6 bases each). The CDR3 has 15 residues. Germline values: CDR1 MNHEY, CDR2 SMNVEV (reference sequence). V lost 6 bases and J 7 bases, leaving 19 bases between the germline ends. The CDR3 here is CASSTPQGRRNEQFF. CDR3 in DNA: TGTGCCAGCAGCACCCCTCAGGGGAGGAGGAATGAGCAGTTCTTC.

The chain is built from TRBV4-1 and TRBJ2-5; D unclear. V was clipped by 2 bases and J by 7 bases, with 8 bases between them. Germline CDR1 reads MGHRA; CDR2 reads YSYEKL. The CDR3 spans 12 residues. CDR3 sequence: CASSQPYMTQYF. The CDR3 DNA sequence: TGCGCCAGCAGCCAACCATACATGACCCAGTACTTC.

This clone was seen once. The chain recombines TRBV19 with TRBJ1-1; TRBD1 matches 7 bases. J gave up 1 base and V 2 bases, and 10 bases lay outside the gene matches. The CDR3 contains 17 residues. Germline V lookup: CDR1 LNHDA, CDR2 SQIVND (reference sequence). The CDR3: CASSIRGTAKGNTEAFF. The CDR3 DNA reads TGTGCCAGTAGTATAAGGGGGACAGCCAAGGGGAACACTGAAGCTTTCTTT.

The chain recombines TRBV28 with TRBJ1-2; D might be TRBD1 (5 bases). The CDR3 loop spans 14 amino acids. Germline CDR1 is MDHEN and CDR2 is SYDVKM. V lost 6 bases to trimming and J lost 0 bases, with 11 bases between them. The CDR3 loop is CASRSGGTNYGYTF. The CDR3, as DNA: TGTGCCAGCAGGTCGGGGGGGACTAACTATGGCTACACCTTC.

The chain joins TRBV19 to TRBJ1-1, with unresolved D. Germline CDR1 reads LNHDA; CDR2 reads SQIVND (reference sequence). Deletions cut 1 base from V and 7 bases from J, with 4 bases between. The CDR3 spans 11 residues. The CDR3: CASSIANEAFF. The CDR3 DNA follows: TGTGCCAGTAGTATAGCGAATGAAGCTTTCTTT.

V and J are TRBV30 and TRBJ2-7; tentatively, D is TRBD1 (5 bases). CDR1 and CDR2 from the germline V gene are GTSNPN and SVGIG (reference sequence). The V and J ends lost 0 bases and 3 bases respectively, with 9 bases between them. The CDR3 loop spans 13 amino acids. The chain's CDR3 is CAWSVQDGYEQYF. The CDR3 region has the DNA TGTGCCTGGAGTGTACAGGACGGCTACGAGCAGTACTTC.

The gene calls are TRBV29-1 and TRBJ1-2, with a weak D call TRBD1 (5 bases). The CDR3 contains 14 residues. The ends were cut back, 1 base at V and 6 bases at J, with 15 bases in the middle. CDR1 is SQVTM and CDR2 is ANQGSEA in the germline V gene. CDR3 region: CSVEVYGGENGYTF. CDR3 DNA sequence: TGCAGCGTTGAAGTTTACGGGGGTGAAAATGGCTACACCTTC.

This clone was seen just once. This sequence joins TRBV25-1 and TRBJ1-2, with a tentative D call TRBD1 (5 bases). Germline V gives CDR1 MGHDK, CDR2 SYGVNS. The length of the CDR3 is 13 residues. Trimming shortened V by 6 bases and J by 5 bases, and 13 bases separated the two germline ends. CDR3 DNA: TGTGCCAGCAGGGGGCAGGGTATGTATGGCTACACCTTC. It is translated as CASRGQGMYGYTF.

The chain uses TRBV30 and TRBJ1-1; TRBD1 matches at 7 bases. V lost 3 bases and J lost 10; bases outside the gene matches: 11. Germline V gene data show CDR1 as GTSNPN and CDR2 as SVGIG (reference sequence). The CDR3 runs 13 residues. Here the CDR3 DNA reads TGTGCCTGGAGCCCTATTACGACAGGGCGAGCTTTCTTT. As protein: CAWSPITTGRAFF.

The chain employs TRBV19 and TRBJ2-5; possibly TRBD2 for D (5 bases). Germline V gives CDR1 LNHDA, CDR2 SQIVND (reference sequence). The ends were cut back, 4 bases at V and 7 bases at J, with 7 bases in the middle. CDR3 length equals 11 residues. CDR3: CASSKAGTQYF. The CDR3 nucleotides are TGTGCCAGTAGTAAGGCGGGGACCCAGTACTTC.

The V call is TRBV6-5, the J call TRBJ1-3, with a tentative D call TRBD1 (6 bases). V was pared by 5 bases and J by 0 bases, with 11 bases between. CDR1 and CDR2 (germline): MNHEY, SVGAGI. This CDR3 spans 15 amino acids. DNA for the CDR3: TGTGCCAGCAGTCGGACAGCGGTCTCTGGAAACACCATATATTTT. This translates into CASSRTAVSGNTIYF.

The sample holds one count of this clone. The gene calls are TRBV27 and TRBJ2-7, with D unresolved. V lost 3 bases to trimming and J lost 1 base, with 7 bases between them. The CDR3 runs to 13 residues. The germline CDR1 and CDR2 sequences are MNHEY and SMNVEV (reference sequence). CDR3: CASSFGQSYEQYF. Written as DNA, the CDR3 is TGTGCCAGCAGTTTCGGGCAGTCCTACGAGCAGTACTTC.

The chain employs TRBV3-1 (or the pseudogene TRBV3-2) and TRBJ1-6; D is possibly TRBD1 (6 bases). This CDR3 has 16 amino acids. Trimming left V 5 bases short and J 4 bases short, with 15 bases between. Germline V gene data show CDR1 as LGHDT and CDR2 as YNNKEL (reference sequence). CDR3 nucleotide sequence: TGTGCCAGCAGCAAACGAGACAGGCTTTATAATTCACCCCTCCACTTT. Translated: CASSKRDRLYNSPLHF.

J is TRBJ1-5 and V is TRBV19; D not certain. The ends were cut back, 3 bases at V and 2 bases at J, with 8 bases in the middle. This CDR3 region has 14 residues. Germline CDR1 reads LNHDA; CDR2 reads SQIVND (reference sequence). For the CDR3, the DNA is TGTGCCAGTAGTATGCGAGAACGCAATCAGCCCCAGCATTTT. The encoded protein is CASSMRERNQPQHF.

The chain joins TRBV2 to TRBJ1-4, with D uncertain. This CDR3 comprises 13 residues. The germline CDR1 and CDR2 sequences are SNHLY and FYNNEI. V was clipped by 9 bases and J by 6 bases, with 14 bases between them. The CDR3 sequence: CASQSLMDEKLFF. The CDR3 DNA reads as TGTGCCAGTCAGTCGCTAATGGATGAAAAACTGTTTTTT.

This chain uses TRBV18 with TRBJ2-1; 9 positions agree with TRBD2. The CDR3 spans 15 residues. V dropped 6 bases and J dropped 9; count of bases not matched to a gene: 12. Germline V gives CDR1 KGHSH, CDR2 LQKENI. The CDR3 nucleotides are TGTGCCAGCTCCCCCATAGCGGGAGATCATAGTGAGCAGTTCTTC. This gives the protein CASSPIAGDHSEQFF.